Only a few counts were recorded for the clone carrying this T cell receptor beta chain. TCRdb ran MiXCR on the RT-PCR reads and lists one entry per CDR3 protein. Of about 700,000 distinct CDR3 sequences in the sample, approximately 15% are singletons; the top ten hold 3.6%. V lost 0 bases and J 4 bases, leaving 14 bases between the germline ends. The CDR3 covers 15 residues. CDR1 and CDR2 (germline): SGHRS, YFSETQ. J is TRBJ2-7 and V is TRBV5-1; D is tentatively TRBD1 or TRBD2 (6 bases each). The receptor was derived from a female donor in good health, serving as a healthy control. Source material: memory CD4+ T cells from blood. The CDR3 loop reads CASSLASGGGYEQYF. CDR3 DNA sequence: TGCGCCAGCAGCTTGGCCTCCGGGGGCGGGTACGAGCAGTACTTC.